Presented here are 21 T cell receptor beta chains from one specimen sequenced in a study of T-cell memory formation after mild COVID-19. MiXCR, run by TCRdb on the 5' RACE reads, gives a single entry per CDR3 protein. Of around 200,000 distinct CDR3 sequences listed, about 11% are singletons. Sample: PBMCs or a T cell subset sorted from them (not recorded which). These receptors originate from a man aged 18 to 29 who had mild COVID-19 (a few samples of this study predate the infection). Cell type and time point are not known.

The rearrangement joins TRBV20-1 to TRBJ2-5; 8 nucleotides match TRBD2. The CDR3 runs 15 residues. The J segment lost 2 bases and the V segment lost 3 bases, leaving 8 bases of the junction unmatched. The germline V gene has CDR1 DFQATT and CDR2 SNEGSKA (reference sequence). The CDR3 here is CSASVNSGEQETQYF. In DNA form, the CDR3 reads TGCAGTGCTAGTGTCAATAGCGGGGAACAAGAGACCCAGTACTTC.

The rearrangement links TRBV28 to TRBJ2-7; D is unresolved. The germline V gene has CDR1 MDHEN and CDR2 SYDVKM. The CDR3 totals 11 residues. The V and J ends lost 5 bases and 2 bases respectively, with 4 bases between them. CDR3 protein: CASSTAYEQYV. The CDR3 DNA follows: TGTGCCAGCAGTACAGCCTACGAGCAGTACGTC.

CDR3 nucleotide sequence: TGTGCCAGCAGTTTAGCTGGGGTACGCTCTGAAGCTTTCTTT. Encoded protein: CASSLAGVRSEAFF. This chain joins TRBV28 and TRBJ1-1; D unresolved. The germline V gene encodes CDR1 MDHEN and CDR2 SYDVKM. The CDR3 runs to 14 residues. Trimming took 2 bases from V and 6 from J, leaving 13 bases between them.

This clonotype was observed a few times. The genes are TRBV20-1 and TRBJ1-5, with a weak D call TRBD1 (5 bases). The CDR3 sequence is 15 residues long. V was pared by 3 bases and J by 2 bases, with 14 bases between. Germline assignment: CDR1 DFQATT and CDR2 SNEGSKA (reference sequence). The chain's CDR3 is CSARTGGSGNQPQHF. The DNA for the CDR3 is TGCAGTGCTAGGACCGGGGGTTCTGGCAATCAGCCCCAGCATTTT.

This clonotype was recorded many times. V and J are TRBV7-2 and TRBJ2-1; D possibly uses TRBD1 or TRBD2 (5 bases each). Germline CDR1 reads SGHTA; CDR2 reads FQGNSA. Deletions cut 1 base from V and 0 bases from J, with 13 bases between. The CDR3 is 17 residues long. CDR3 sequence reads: CASSLGLGVSSYNEQFF. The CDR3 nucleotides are TGTGCCAGCAGCTTAGGGCTGGGGGTAAGCTCCTACAATGAGCAGTTCTTC.

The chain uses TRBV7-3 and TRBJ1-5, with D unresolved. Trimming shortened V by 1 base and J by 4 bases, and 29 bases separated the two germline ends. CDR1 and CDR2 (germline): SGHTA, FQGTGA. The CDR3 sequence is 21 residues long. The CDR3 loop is CASSLRVGRDSLEWENQPQHF. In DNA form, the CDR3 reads TGTGCCAGCAGCTTAAGGGTGGGGAGGGATAGTTTGGAATGGGAGAATCAGCCCCAGCATTTT.

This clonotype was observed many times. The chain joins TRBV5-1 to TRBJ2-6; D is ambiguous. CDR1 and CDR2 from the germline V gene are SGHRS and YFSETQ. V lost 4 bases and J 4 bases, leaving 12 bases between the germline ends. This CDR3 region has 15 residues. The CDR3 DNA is TGCGCCAGCAGCAGGACGGGCGGAGGGGCCAACGTCCTGACTTTC. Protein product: CASSRTGGGANVLTF.

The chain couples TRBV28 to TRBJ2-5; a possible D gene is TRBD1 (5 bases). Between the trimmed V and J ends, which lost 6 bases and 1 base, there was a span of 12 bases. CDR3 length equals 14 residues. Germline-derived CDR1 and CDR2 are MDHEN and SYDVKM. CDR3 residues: CASRLYRSQETQYF. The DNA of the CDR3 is TGTGCCAGCAGACTATACAGGAGCCAAGAGACCCAGTACTTC.

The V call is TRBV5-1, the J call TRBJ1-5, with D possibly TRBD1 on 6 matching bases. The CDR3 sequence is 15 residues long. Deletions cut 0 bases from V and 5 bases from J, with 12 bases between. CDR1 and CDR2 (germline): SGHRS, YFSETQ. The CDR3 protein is CASSLDGTPYQPQHF. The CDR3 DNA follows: TGCGCCAGCAGCTTGGACGGGACACCCTATCAGCCCCAGCATTTT.

The CDR3 spells CARTGTGRSGANVLTF. CDR3 coding DNA: TGTGCCAGAACCGGGACAGGGAGGTCTGGGGCCAACGTCCTGACTTTC. The chain employs TRBV28 and TRBJ2-6, with TRBD1 matching 9 bases. The V and J ends lost 9 bases and 1 base, in that order; junction bases with no gene match: 7. The CDR3 covers 16 residues. Per germline, CDR1 MDHEN and CDR2 SYDVKM.

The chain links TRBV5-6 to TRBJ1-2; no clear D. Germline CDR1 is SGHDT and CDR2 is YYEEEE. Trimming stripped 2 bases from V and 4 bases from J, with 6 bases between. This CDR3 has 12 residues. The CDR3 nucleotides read TGTGCCAGCAGCTTCAGACCCTATGGCTACACCTTC. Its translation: CASSFRPYGYTF.

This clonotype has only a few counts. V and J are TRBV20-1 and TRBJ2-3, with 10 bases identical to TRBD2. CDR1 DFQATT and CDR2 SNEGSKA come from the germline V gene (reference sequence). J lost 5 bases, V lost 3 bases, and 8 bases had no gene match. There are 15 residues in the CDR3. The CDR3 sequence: CSAREERGGGDTQYF. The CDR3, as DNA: TGCAGTGCTAGGGAGGAGCGGGGGGGAGGAGATACGCAGTATTTT.

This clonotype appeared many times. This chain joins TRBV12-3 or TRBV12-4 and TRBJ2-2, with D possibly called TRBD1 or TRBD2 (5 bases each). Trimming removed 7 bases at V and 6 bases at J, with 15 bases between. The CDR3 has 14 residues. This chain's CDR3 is CASTRGRWSGELFF. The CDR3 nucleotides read TGTGCCAGCACCCGGGGCCGGTGGTCCGGGGAGCTGTTTTTT.

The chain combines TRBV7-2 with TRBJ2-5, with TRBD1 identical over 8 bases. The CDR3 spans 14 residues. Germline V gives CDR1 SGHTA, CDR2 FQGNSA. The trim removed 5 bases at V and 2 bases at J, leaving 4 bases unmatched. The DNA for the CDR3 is TGTGCCAGCAGCCTGGACAGGGCGCAAGAGACCCAGTACTTC. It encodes CASSLDRAQETQYF.

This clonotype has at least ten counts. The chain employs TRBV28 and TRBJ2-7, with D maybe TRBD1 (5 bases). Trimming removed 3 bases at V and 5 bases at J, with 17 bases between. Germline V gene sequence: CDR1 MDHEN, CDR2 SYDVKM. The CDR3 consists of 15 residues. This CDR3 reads CASSFFRQGGHEQYV. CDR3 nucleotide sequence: TGTGCCAGCAGTTTCTTCCGGCAGGGTGGACACGAGCAGTACGTC.

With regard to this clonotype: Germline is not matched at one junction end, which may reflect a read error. The CDR3, as DNA: TGTGCCAGCAGTTACGAAGGGGGAACATTTTTT. This sequence encodes CASSYEGGTFF. The chain couples TRBV6-5 to TRBJ1-1; a possible D gene is TRBD1 (6 bases). This CDR3 region has 11 residues. The germline V gene encodes CDR1 MNHEY and CDR2 SVGAGI.

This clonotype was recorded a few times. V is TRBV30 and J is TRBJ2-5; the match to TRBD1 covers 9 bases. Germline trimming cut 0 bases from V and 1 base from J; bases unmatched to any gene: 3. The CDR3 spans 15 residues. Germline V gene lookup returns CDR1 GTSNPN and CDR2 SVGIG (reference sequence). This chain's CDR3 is CAWSVQGAAQETQYF. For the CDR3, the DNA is TGTGCCTGGAGTGTACAGGGGGCGGCCCAAGAGACCCAGTACTTC.

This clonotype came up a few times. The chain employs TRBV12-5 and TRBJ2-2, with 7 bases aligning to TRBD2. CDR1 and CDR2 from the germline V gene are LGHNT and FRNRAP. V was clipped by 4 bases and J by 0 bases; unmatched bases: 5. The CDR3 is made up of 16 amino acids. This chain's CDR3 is CASGSLAGANTGELFF. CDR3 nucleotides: TGTGCTAGTGGTTCCCTGGCGGGGGCGAACACCGGGGAGCTGTTTTTT.

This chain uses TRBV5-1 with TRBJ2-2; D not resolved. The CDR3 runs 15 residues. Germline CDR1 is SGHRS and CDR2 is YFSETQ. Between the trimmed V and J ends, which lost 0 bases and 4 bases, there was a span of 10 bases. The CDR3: CASSLEGRSTGELFF. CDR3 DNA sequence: TGCGCCAGCAGCTTGGAAGGGCGTAGCACCGGGGAGCTGTTTTTT.

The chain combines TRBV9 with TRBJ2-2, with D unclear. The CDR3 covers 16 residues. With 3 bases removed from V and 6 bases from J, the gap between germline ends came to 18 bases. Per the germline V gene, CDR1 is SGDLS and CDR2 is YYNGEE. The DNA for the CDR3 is TGTGCCAGCAGCGCTATATCCACCTCTAGGTCCGGGGAGCTGTTTTTT. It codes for CASSAISTSRSGELFF.

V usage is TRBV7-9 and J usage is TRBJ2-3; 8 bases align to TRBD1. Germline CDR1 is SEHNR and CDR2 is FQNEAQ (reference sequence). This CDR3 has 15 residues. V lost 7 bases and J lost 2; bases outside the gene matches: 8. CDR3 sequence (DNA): TGTGCCAGCACCGGCGGACAGGGCGCCACAGATACGCAGTATTTT. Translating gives CASTGGQGATDTQYF.